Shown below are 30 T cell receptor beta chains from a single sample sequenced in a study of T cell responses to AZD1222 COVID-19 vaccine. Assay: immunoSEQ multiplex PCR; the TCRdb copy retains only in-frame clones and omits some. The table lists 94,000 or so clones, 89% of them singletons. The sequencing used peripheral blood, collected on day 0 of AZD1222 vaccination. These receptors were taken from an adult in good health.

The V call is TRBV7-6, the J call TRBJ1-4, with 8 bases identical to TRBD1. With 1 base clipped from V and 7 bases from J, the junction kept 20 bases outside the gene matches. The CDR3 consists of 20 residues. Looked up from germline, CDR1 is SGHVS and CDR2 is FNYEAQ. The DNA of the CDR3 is TGTGCCAGCAGCTTAGGAAACGGACAGGGCGGAGGGACCTCAGCTGAAAAACTGTTTTTT. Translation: CASSLGNGQGGGTSAEKLFF.

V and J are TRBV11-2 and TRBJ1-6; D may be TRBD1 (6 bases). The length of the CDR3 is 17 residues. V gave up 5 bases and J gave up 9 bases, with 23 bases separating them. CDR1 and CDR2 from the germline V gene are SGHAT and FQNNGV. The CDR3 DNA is TGTGCCAGCAGCAGAGGTTGGCCGGGACAATTCAGTTCACCCCTCCACTTT. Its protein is CASSRGWPGQFSSPLHF.

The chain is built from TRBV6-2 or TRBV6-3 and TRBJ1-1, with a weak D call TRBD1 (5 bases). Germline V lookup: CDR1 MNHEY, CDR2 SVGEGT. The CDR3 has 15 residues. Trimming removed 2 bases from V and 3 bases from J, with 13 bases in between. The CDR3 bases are TGTGCCAGCAGTTACGTGGGCAGGGCTTACACTGAAGCTTTCTTT. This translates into CASSYVGRAYTEAFF.

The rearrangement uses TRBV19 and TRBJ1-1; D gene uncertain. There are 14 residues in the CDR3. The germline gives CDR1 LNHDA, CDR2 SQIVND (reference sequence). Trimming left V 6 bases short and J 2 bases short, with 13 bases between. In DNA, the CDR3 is TGTGCCAGTAGGAGAGTCGGGTCAAACACTGAAGCTTTCTTT. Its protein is CASRRVGSNTEAFF.

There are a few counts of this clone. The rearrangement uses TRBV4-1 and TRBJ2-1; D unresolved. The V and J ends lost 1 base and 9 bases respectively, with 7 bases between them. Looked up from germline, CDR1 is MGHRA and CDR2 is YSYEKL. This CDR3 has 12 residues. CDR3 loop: CASSQVGTEQFF. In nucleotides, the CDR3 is TGCGCCAGCAGCCAAGTGGGAACTGAGCAGTTCTTC.

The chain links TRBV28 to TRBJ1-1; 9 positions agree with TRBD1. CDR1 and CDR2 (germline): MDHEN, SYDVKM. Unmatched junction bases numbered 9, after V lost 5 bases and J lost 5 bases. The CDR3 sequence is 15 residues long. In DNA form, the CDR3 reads TGTGCCAGCAGTACCTCCGGACAGGGGCGGACTGAAGCTTTCTTT. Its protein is CASSTSGQGRTEAFF.

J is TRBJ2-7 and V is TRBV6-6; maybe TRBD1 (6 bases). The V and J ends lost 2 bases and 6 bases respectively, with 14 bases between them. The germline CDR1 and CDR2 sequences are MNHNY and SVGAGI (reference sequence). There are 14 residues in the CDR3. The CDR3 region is CASSYMAGVAEQYF. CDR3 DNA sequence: TGTGCCAGCAGTTACATGGCAGGGGTAGCCGAGCAGTACTTC.

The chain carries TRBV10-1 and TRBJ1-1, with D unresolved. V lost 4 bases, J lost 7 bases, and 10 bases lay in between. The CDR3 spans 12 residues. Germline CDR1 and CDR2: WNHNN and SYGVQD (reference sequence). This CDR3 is CASSGGKFEAFF. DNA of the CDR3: TGCGCCAGCAGTGGTGGGAAATTTGAAGCTTTCTTT.

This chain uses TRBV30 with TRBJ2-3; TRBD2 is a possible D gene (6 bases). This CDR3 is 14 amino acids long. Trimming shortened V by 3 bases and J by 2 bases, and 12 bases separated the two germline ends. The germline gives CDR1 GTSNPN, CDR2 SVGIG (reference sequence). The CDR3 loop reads CAWRFSGVTDTQYF. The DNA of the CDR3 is TGTGCCTGGAGATTCTCGGGGGTCACAGATACGCAGTATTTT.

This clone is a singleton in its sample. CDR3 nucleotide sequence: TGTGCCAGCAGCGTAGGGGCAGCCCAGAACACCGGGGAGCTGTTTTTT. The encoded protein is CASSVGAAQNTGELFF. V usage is TRBV9 and J usage is TRBJ2-2; D is uncertain. Germline V gene lookup returns CDR1 SGDLS and CDR2 YYNGEE. Trimming stripped 0 bases from V and 1 base from J, with 10 bases between. This CDR3 has 16 residues.

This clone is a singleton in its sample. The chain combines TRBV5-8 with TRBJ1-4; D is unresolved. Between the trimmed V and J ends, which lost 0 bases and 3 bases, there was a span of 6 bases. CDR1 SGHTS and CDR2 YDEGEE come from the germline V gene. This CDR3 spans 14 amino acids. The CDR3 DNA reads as TGTGCCAGCAGCTTGGACCGGTCTAATGAAAAACTGTTTTTT. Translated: CASSLDRSNEKLFF.

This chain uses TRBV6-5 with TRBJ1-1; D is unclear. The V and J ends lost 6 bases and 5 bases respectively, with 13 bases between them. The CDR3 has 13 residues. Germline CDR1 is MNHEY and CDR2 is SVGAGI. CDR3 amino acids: CASREIWGTEAFF. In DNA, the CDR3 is TGTGCCAGCAGGGAGATTTGGGGTACTGAAGCTTTCTTT.

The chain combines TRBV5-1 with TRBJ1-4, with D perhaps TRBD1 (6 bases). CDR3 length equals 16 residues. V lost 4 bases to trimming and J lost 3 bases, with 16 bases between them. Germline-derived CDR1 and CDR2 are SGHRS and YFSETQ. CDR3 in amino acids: CASSPTEGGPNEKLFF. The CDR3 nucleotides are TGCGCCAGCAGCCCTACTGAGGGGGGCCCTAATGAAAAACTGTTTTTT. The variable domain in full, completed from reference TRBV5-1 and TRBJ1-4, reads KAGVTQTPRYLIKTRGQQVTLSCSPISGHRSVSWYQQTPGQGLQFLFEYFSETQRNKGNFPGRFSGRQFSNSRSEMNVSTLELGDSALYLCASSPTEGGPNEKLFFGSGTQLSVL.

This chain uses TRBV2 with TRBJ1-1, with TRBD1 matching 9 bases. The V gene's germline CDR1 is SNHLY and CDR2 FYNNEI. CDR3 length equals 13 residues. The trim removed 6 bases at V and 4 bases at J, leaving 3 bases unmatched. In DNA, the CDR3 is TGTGCCAGCAGGGGGACAGGGTTCACTGAAGCTTTCTTT. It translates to CASRGTGFTEAFF.

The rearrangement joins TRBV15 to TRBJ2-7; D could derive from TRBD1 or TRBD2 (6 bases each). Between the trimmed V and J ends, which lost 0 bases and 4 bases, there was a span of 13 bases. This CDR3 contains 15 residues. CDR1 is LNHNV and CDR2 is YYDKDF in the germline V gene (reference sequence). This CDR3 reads CATSRDNTGAYEQYF. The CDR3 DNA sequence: TGTGCCACCAGCAGAGATAATACGGGGGCATACGAGCAGTACTTC.

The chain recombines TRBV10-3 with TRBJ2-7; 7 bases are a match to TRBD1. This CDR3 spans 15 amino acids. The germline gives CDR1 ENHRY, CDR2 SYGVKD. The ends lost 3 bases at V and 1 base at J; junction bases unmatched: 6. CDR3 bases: TGTGCCATCAGTGACCCCGGGGACAGTTCCTACGAGCAGTACTTC. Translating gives CAISDPGDSSYEQYF.

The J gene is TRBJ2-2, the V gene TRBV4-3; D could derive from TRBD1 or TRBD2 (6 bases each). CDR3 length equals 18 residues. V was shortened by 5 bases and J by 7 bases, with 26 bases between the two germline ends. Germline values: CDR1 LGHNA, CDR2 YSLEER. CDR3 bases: TGCGCCAGCAGCTACCAAGATTTGGGGGGCTATTTGTACGGGGAGCTGTTTTTT. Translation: CASSYQDLGGYLYGELFF.

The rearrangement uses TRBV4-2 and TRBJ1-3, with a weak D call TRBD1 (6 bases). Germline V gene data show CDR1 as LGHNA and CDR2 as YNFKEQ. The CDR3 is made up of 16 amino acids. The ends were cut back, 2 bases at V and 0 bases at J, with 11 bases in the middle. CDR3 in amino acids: CASSQQTGLSGNTIYF. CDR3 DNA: TGTGCCAGCAGCCAACAGACAGGACTCTCTGGAAACACCATATATTTT.

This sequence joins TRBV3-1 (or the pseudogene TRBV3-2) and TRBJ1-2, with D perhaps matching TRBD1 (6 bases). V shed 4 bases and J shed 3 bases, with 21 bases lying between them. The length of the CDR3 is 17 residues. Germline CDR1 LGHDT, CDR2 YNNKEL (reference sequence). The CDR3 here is CASSPGAGGGKDYGYTF. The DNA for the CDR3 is TGTGCCAGCAGCCCTGGTGCCGGGGGCGGAAAAGACTATGGCTACACCTTC.

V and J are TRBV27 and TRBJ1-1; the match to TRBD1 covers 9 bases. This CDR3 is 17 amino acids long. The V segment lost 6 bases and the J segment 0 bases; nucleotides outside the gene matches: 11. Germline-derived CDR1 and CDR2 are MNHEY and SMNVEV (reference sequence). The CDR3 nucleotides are TGTGCCAGCAGGAAAATACAGGGGGCGCCCCTGAACACTGAAGCTTTCTTT. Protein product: CASRKIQGAPLNTEAFF.

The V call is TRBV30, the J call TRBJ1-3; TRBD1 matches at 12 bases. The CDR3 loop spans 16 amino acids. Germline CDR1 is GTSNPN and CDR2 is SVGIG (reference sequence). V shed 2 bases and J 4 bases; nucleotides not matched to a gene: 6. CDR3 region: CAWSTGQGASGNTIYF. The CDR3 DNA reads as TGTGCCTGGAGTACGGGACAGGGGGCCTCCGGAAACACCATATATTTT.

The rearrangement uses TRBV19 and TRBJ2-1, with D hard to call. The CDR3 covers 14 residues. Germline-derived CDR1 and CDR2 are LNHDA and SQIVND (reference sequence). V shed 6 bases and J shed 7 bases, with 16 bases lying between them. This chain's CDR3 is CASSPDPGTNEQFF. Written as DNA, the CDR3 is TGTGCCAGTAGCCCCGATCCCGGCACAAATGAGCAGTTCTTC.

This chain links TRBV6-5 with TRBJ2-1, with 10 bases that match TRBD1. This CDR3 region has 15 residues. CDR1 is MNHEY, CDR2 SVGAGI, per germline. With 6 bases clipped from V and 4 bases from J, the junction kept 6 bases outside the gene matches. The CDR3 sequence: CASSRPGQGYNEQFF. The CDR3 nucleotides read TGTGCCAGCAGCCGGCCGGGACAGGGGTACAATGAGCAGTTCTTC.

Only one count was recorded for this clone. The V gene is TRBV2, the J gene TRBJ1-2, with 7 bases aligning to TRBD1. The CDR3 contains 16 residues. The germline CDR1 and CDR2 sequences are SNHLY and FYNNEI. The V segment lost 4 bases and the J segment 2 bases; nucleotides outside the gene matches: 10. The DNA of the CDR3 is TGTGCCAGCAGTGCGGGGGACATGACAGGGAACTATGGCTACACCTTC. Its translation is CASSAGDMTGNYGYTF.

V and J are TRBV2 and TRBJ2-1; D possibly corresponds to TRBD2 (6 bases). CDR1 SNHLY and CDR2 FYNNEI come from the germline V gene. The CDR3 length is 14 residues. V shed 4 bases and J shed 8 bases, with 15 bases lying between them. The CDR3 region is CASSGGTRGYEQFF. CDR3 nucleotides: TGTGCCAGCAGTGGCGGGACCCGGGGCTATGAGCAGTTCTTC.

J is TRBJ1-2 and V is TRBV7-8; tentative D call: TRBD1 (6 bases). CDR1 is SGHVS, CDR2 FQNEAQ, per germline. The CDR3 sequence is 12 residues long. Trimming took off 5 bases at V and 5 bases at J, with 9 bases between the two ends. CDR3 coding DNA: TGTGCCAGCAGCCTCCAGGGGTATGGCTACACCTTC. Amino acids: CASSLQGYGYTF.

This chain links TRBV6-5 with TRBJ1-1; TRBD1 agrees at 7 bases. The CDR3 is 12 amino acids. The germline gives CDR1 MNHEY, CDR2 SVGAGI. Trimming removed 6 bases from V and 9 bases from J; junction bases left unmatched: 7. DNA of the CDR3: TGTGCCAGCAGGTTTACAGGGGCGAAAGCTTTCTTT. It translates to CASRFTGAKAFF.

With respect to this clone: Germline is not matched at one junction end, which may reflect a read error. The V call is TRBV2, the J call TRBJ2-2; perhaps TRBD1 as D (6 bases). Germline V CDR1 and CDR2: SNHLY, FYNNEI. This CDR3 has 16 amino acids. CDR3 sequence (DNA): TGTGCCAGCAGTGTAACCGGGACACGGAACATCGGGGAGCTGTTTTTT. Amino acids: CASSVTGTRNIGELFF. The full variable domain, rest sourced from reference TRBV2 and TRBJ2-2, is EPEVTQTPSHQVTQMGQEVILRCVPISNHLYFYWYRQILGQKVEFLVSFYNNEISEKSEIFDDQFSVERPDGSNFTLKIRSTKLEDSAMYFCASSVTGTRNIGELFFGEGSRLTVL.

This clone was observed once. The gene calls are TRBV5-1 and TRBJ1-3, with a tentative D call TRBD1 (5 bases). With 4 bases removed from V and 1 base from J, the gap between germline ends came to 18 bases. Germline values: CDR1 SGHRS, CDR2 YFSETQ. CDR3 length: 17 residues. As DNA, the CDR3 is TGCGCCAGCAGCCCCAGTGGGGGGTCAAGTTCTGGAAACACCATATATTTT. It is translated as CASSPSGGSSSGNTIYF.

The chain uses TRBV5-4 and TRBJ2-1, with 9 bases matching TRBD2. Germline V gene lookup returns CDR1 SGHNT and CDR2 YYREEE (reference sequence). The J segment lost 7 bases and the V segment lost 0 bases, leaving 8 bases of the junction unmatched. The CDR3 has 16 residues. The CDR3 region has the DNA TGTGCCAGCAGCTTGGGGGGGACTAGCTTTTTGAATGAGCAGTTCTTC. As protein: CASSLGGTSFLNEQFF.